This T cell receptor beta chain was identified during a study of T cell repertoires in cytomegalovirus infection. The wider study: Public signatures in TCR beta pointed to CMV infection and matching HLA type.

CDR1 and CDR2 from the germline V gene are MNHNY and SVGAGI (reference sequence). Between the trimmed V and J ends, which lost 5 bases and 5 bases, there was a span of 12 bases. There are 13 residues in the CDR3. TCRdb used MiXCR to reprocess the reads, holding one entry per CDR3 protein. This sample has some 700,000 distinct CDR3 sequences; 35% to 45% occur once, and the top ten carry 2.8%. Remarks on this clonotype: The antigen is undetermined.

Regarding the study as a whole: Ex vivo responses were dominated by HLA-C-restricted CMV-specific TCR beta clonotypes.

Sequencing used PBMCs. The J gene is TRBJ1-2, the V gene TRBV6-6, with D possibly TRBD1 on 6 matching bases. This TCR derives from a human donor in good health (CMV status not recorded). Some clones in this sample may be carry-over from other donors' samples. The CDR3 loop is CASSAFQGYGYTF. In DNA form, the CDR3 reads TGTGCCAGCAGTGCTTTTCAGGGGTATGGCTACACCTTC.